Following are 19 T cell receptor beta chains from one sample sequenced in a study of T cells in localized non-small cell lung cancer. Profiled with immunoSEQ multiplex PCR; TCRdb holds only in-frame clones, not every one. The data contain about 82,000 clones, about three quarters of them singletons. The specimen was PBMCs, collected before any cancer treatment. These TCRs come from a man aged 35 to 70 with stage II squamous cell lung carcinoma.

J is TRBJ2-1 and V is TRBV27; the D gene is possibly TRBD1 (5 bases). The CDR3 spans 17 residues. Germline CDR1 and CDR2: MNHEY and SMNVEV (reference sequence). V was cut by 5 bases and J by 5 bases, with 22 bases left in between. CDR3 coding DNA: TGTGCCAGCAGTCCGACAGTAGCCCCGTGGTTCGACAATGAGCAGTTCTTC. Its translation: CASSPTVAPWFDNEQFF.

The chain is built from TRBV7-2 and TRBJ1-5; 8 bases align to TRBD1. The CDR3 has 15 residues. The germline CDR1 and CDR2 sequences are SGHTA and FQGNSA. V dropped 5 bases and J dropped 5; count of bases not matched to a gene: 8. CDR3: CASSADRGGDQPQHF. The DNA for the CDR3 is TGTGCCAGCAGCGCCGACAGGGGCGGTGATCAGCCCCAGCATTTT.

The J gene is TRBJ2-4, the V gene TRBV2; 7 bases line up with TRBD2. V shed 3 bases and J 1 base; nucleotides not matched to a gene: 12. The CDR3 has 18 residues. Germline CDR1 SNHLY, CDR2 FYNNEI. The CDR3 DNA reads TGTGCCAGCAGTGACCGCGGGGGAGGTTCGGGCGCCAAAAACATTCAGTACTTC. As protein: CASSDRGGGSGAKNIQYF. The full variable domain, completed using reference TRBV2 and TRBJ2-4, is EPEVTQTPSHQVTQMGQEVILRCVPISNHLYFYWYRQILGQKVEFLVSFYNNEISEKSEIFDDQFSVERPDGSNFTLKIRSTKLEDSAMYFCASSDRGGGSGAKNIQYFGAGTRLSVL.

This clone was picked up a small number of times. The genes are TRBV27 and TRBJ1-2; 8 nucleotides agree with TRBD1. This CDR3 region has 15 residues. CDR1 and CDR2 (germline): MNHEY, SMNVEV (reference sequence). V shed 10 bases and J 3 bases; nucleotides not matched to a gene: 13. The CDR3 spells CATPGLAGGHYGYTF. The CDR3 bases are TGTGCCACCCCGGGGTTGGCAGGGGGCCACTATGGCTACACCTTC.

The V gene is TRBV10-3, the J gene TRBJ2-7; TRBD2 matches at 8 bases. The V gene end was trimmed by 4 bases and the J gene end by 5 bases; junction bases not matched to a gene: 10. The CDR3 sequence is 15 residues long. In germline, CDR1 is ENHRY, CDR2 SYGVKD. The CDR3 bases are TGTGCCATCAGTGGGCCGGAACGGGGGGGGAACGAGCAGTACTTC. Protein product: CAISGPERGGNEQYF.

The V call is TRBV5-1, the J call TRBJ2-1; TRBD2 matches at 14 bases. CDR1 is SGHRS, CDR2 YFSETQ, per germline. V trimming: 4 bases; J trimming: 7 bases; junction bases outside the gene matches: 10. The CDR3 is 17 amino acids. This CDR3 reads CASSREGLAGVQNEQFF. The DNA for the CDR3 is TGCGCCAGCAGCAGGGAGGGACTAGCGGGAGTCCAGAATGAGCAGTTCTTC. Variable domain in full (rest from reference TRBV5-1 and TRBJ2-1): KAGVTQTPRYLIKTRGQQVTLSCSPISGHRSVSWYQQTPGQGLQFLFEYFSETQRNKGNFPGRFSGRQFSNSRSEMNVSTLELGDSALYLCASSREGLAGVQNEQFFGPGTRLTVL.

The chain uses TRBV11-3 and TRBJ2-7; D not resolved. Trimming cost V 1 base and J 7 bases, with 17 bases left between them. This CDR3 region has 15 residues. From germline, CDR1 is SGHNT and CDR2 YENEEA. In nucleotides, the CDR3 is TGTGCCAGCAGCTTAGTGACCCGGCAGATAGGGGAGCAGTACTTC. The encoded protein is CASSLVTRQIGEQYF.

The rearrangement joins TRBV4-2 to TRBJ2-5, with 12 bases lining up with TRBD1. The CDR3 is 14 residues long. Per germline, CDR1 LGHNA and CDR2 YNFKEQ. V gave up 4 bases and J gave up 5 bases; unmatched junction bases: 2. The CDR3 bases are TGTGCCAGCAGCCGGGACAGGGGGCGCGAGACCCAGTACTTC. Translating gives CASSRDRGRETQYF.

The J gene is TRBJ2-7, the V gene TRBV27; 7 bases map to TRBD1. Looked up from germline, CDR1 is MNHEY and CDR2 is SMNVEV (reference sequence). The CDR3 is made up of 12 amino acids. V trimming: 8 bases; J trimming: 7 bases; junction bases outside the gene matches: 8. The DNA for the CDR3 is TGTGCCAGCGCGCGACAGGGTAATGAGCAGTACTTC. Protein: CASARQGNEQYF.

The rearrangement links TRBV15 to TRBJ1-3, with D possibly TRBD1 on 5 matching bases. V lost 3 bases and J lost 6, with 15 bases in between. The CDR3 loop spans 15 amino acids. From germline, CDR1 is LNHNV and CDR2 YYDKDF (reference sequence). The CDR3 protein is CATSRAGDLANTIYF. The CDR3 coding sequence is TGTGCCACCAGCAGGGCCGGGGACCTAGCAAACACCATATATTTT.

The chain has TRBV7-3 and TRBJ2-5, with D possibly TRBD2 on 5 matching bases. CDR1 and CDR2 from the germline V gene are SGHTA and FQGTGA. The V gene lost 5 bases and the J gene lost 4 bases, with 17 bases spanning the gap. The CDR3 totals 15 residues. CDR3 DNA: TGTGCCAGCAGCGTCGGGGTTGTTCGTGGAGAGACCCAGTACTTC. Translating gives CASSVGVVRGETQYF.

The genes are TRBV5-4 and TRBJ2-5; unclear D gene. V dropped 6 bases and J dropped 5 bases, with 20 bases sitting between them. Germline assignment: CDR1 SGHNT and CDR2 YYREEE (reference sequence). This CDR3 has 15 amino acids. CDR3 protein: CASTFDGQNGETQYF. The CDR3 DNA sequence: TGTGCCAGCACCTTTGATGGGCAAAACGGGGAGACCCAGTACTTC.

V and J are TRBV19 and TRBJ1-3; D might be TRBD1 (5 bases). Trimming removed 8 bases at V and 0 bases at J, with 14 bases between. Germline-derived CDR1 and CDR2 are LNHDA and SQIVND (reference sequence). The CDR3 has 15 amino acids. The CDR3 DNA reads as TGTGCCAGTCGACTTTTCGGGGGCTCTGGAAACACCATATATTTT. It yields the protein CASRLFGGSGNTIYF.

In nucleotides, the CDR3 is TGTGCCCCTCGCTCGGATGGGGAGGGGGAGGGGGAAGAGACCCAGTACTTC. Its protein is CAPRSDGEGEGEETQYF. The chain links TRBV25-1 to TRBJ2-5; maybe TRBD2 (7 bases). This CDR3 is built from 17 residues. V was pared by 11 bases and J by 3 bases, with 28 bases between. The germline CDR1 and CDR2 sequences are MGHDK and SYGVNS.

In regard to this clone: An end of the junction differs from the germline gene, which may be a read error. The genes are TRBV7-7 and TRBJ1-3; D is undetermined. Per germline, CDR1 SSHAT and CDR2 FNYEAQ (reference sequence). This CDR3 contains 13 residues. The CDR3 loop reads CASSPGPRNTIYF. CDR3 nucleotide sequence: TGTGCTAGCAGCCCCGGACCCCGAAACACCATATATTTT.

The chain has TRBV5-1 and TRBJ2-2; 7 nucleotides line up with TRBD1. The V segment lost 0 bases and the J segment 1 base; nucleotides outside the gene matches: 3. This CDR3 has 16 amino acids. CDR1 is SGHRS and CDR2 is YFSETQ in the germline V gene. The CDR3 reads CASSLETGMNTGELFF. The CDR3 DNA reads as TGCGCCAGCAGCTTGGAGACAGGGATGAACACCGGGGAGCTGTTTTTT.

The J gene is TRBJ1-2, the V gene TRBV28, with D possibly TRBD1 on 6 matching bases. This CDR3 spans 16 amino acids. Trimming cost V 0 bases and J 0 bases, with 11 bases left between them. CDR1 and CDR2 from the germline V gene are MDHEN and SYDVKM. The CDR3 loop is CASSLWGAPANYGYTF. The CDR3 DNA is TGTGCCAGCAGTTTATGGGGGGCGCCGGCTAACTATGGCTACACCTTC.

The rearrangement links TRBV6-6 to TRBJ1-6; perhaps TRBD1 as D (6 bases). This CDR3 is 14 amino acids long. V shed 9 bases and J shed 5 bases, with 14 bases lying between them. The germline V gene has CDR1 MNHNY and CDR2 SVGAGI (reference sequence). This chain's CDR3 is CASRRDTNNSPLHF. Written as DNA, the CDR3 is TGTGCCAGTCGGCGGGACACCAATAATTCACCCCTCCACTTT.

The V gene is TRBV28, the J gene TRBJ2-5; unclear D gene. V lost 7 bases and J 2 bases, leaving 11 bases between the germline ends. This CDR3 has 13 amino acids. Germline V CDR1 and CDR2: MDHEN, SYDVKM. The CDR3 region is CASTGLSQETQYF. CDR3 DNA: TGTGCCAGCACTGGTCTATCACAAGAGACCCAGTACTTC.